This TCR beta chain was identified during a study of blood T cell repertoires in COVID-19. Germline-derived CDR1 and CDR2 are SGHNT and YENEEA. With 4 bases clipped from V and 3 bases from J, the junction kept 3 bases outside the gene matches. The CDR3 is made up of 13 amino acids. TCRdb's copy holds only in-frame clones and misses some; the assay was immunoSEQ multiplex PCR. This sample has approximately 140,000 clones, with approximately 80% found just once. This clone came up a few times. The rearrangement links TRBV11-3 to TRBJ2-7; 7 positions agree with TRBD1. The sequencing sample was made of peripheral blood. This receptor was obtained from a human donor in a cohort sampled during active COVID-19. The CDR3 nucleotides are TGTGCCAGCAGCTCCTGGGACAGCTACGAGCAGTACTTC. Translating it yields CASSSWDSYEQYF.